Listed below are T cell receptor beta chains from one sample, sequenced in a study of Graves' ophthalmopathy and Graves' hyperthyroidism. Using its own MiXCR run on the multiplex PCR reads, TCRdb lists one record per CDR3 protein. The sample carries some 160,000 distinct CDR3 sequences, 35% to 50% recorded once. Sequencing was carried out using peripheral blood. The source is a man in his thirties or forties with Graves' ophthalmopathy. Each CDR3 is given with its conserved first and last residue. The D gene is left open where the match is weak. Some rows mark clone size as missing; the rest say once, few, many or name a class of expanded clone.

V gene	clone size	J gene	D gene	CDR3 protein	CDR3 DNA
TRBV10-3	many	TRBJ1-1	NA	CAISGGGDTEAFF	TGTGCCATCAGCGGTGGTGGGGACACTGAAGCTTTCTTT
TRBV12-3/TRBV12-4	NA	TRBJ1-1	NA	CASSLVSTPNTEAFF	TGTGCCAGCAGTTTGGTCTCGACCCCGAACACTGAAGCTTTCTTT
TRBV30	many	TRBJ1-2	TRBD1	CAWDKGQTLGGYTF	TGTGCCTGGGACAAGGGACAGACTCTAGGAGGCTACACCTTC
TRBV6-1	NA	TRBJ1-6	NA	CASRSGGTAGPLHF	TGTGCCAGCAGGAGCGGGGGGACCGCTGGACCCCTCCACTTT
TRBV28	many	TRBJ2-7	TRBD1	CASSPTGVYEQYF	TGTGCCAGCAGCCCTACAGGGGTCTACGAGCAGTACTTC
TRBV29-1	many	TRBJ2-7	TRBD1	CSVEVTGVGGEQYF	TGCAGCGTTGAGGTGACAGGGGTTGGTGGCGAGCAGTACTTC
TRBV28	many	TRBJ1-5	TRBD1	CASRRTGSYQPQHF	TGTGCCAGCAGAAGGACAGGATCCTATCAGCCCCAGCATTTT
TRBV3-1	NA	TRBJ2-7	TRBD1	CASSRGQGLDEQYF	TGTGCCAGCAGCCGAGGACAGGGGCTCGACGAGCAGTACTTC
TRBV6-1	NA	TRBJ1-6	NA	CASRHGTNSPLHF	TGTGCCAGCCGACATGGGACTAATTCACCCCTCCACTTT
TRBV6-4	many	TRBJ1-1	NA	CASGGRGNTEAFF	TGTGCCAGCGGGGGCAGGGGCAACACTGAAGCTTTCTTT
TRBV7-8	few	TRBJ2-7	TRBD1	CASSSSRGTASYEQYF	TGTGCCAGCAGCTCGTCCCGAGGGACAGCCTCATACGAGCAGTACTTC
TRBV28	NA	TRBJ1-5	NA	CASSLTRRAGGQPQHF	TGTGCCAGCAGTTTAACCCGCCGGGCGGGCGGGCAGCCCCAGCATTTT
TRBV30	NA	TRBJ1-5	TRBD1	CAWNSDRGKPQHF	TGTGCCTGGAACTCTGACAGGGGTAAGCCCCAGCATTTT
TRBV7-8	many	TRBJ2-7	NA	CASSLEGTGLSIYEQYF	TGTGCCAGCAGCTTAGAGGGCACAGGACTATCCATCTACGAGCAGTACTTC
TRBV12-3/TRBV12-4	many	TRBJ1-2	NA	CASSLVGASPGGYTF	TGTGCCAGCAGTTTAGTGGGGGCGAGTCCTGGTGGCTACACCTTC
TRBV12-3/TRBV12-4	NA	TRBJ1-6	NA	CASSPGWAGSGSPLHF	TGTGCCAGCAGTCCAGGATGGGCAGGGAGTGGATCACCCCTCCACTTT